These 30 T cell receptor beta chains came from one sample sequenced in a study of cytomegalovirus exposure and HLA in healthy donors. This table comes from immunoSEQ multiplex PCR, and its TCRdb copy is limited to in-frame clones, with some not included. The profile shows about 330,000 clones, 87% of them singletons. The sequenced sample consisted of PBMCs. The source is a woman in her twenties or thirties in good health and CMV-seropositive.

The genes are TRBV5-6 and TRBJ2-7; D unresolved. Between the trimmed V and J ends, which lost 0 bases and 5 bases, there was a span of 12 bases. CDR3 length equals 14 residues. Germline V lookup: CDR1 SGHDT, CDR2 YYEEEE. The CDR3 coding sequence is TGTGCCAGCAGCTTGGGACTTACGATCCACGAGCAGTACTTC. Its protein is CASSLGLTIHEQYF.

Turning to this clone: This CDR3 is also generated by other DNA sequences in the sample. V is TRBV9 and J is TRBJ1-1; D unclear. The V gene's germline CDR1 is SGDLS and CDR2 YYNGEE. The CDR3 spans 12 residues. V lost 4 bases and J 1 base, leaving 5 bases between the germline ends. The CDR3 DNA sequence: TGTGCCAGCAGCCCCGCGAACACTGAAGCTTTCTTT. Translated, it gives CASSPANTEAFF.

The sample holds one count of this clone. The chain is built from TRBV19 and TRBJ2-1, with TRBD2 identical over 13 bases. CDR3 length equals 16 residues. Germline CDR1 LNHDA, CDR2 SQIVND (reference sequence). J was trimmed by 10 bases and V by 3 bases; bases with no gene match: 9. CDR3 coding DNA: TGTGCCAGTAGTATTTCGGGACTAGCGGGGTCTTACGAGCAGTTCTTC. It codes for CASSISGLAGSYEQFF.

V is TRBV6-4 and J is TRBJ2-3, with D perhaps assigned TRBD1 or TRBD2 (6 bases each). This CDR3 spans 14 amino acids. Germline values: CDR1 MRHNA, CDR2 SNTAGT. The V end lost 4 bases, the J end lost 2 bases, and 10 bases lay between the germline ends. CDR3 in DNA: TGTGCCAGCAGTGCGGGGGCCGACACAGATACGCAGTATTTT. This sequence encodes CASSAGADTDTQYF.

This clone turned up a few times. The chain links TRBV9 to TRBJ2-1; D tentatively reads TRBD1 or TRBD2 (6 bases each). Trimming pared 0 bases from V and 2 bases from J, leaving 9 bases between. Germline lookup yields CDR1 SGDLS and CDR2 YYNGEE. The CDR3 spans 15 residues. The CDR3 sequence: CASSVGGGPYNEQFF. The CDR3 nucleotides are TGTGCCAGCAGCGTAGGTGGGGGGCCCTACAATGAGCAGTTCTTC.

V gene TRBV21-1 combines with J gene TRBJ1-2; the D call of TRBD1 is as the table states it, not checked on the DNA. TRBV21-1 is a pseudogene. This CDR3 has 16 residues. The CDR3 DNA reads TGTGCCAGCAGCAACTCCGGGACAGCCGACTTATATGGCTACACCTTC. It codes for CASSNSGTADLYGYTF.

This clone was recorded at least ten times. CDR3 DNA sequence: TGTGCCAGCAGCTTAGAAAACAGGGGTAATTCACCCCTCCACTTT. It is translated as CASSLENRGNSPLHF. This sequence joins TRBV7-3 and TRBJ1-6; 7 bases map to TRBD1. The trim removed 2 bases at V and 6 bases at J, leaving 4 bases unmatched. Germline lookup yields CDR1 SGHTA and CDR2 FQGTGA. This CDR3 is built from 15 residues.

The CDR3: CASSLRGADTDTQYF. The CDR3 DNA is TGTGCCAGCAGCTTGAGGGGGGCAGACACAGATACGCAGTATTTT. This chain uses TRBV11-2 with TRBJ2-3; D is possibly TRBD1 or TRBD2 (6 bases each). CDR1 and CDR2 (germline): SGHAT, FQNNGV. Trimming took off 3 bases at V and 2 bases at J, with 12 bases between the two ends. The CDR3 consists of 15 residues.

The CDR3 region is CASSQRLAGAGGELFF. The DNA for the CDR3 is TGCGCCAGCAGCCAACGACTAGCGGGGGCCGGAGGGGAGCTGTTTTTT. V is TRBV4-1 and J is TRBJ2-2; 12 nucleotides match TRBD2. V gave up 2 bases and J gave up 8 bases; unmatched junction bases: 6. Germline V CDR1 and CDR2: MGHRA, YSYEKL. The CDR3 totals 16 residues.

This chain connects TRBV6-5 to TRBJ2-7; 9 positions agree with TRBD1. Germline V CDR1 and CDR2: MNHEY, SVGAGI. V was clipped by 0 bases and J by 0 bases; unmatched bases: 3. The CDR3 totals 16 residues. The CDR3 nucleotides are TGTGCCAGCAGTTACTCCAGGACAGGGGCCTCCTACGAGCAGTACTTC. This gives the protein CASSYSRTGASYEQYF.

A note on this clone: The same CDR3 can be traced to other DNA sequences in this sample. This chain connects TRBV13 to TRBJ1-5; TRBD1 might be the D (5 bases). The germline gives CDR1 PRHDT, CDR2 FYEKMQ (reference sequence). This CDR3 comprises 15 residues. V was trimmed by 0 bases and J by 6 bases, leaving 12 bases between them. In nucleotides, the CDR3 is TGTGCCAGCAGCTTAGGTTCCAGGGCCGGTCAGCCCCAGCATTTT. This sequence encodes CASSLGSRAGQPQHF.

The rearrangement links TRBV30 to TRBJ1-6; 8 bases align to TRBD1. Germline V gene lookup returns CDR1 GTSNPN and CDR2 SVGIG (reference sequence). V lost 8 bases to trimming and J lost 9 bases; unmatched junction nucleotides: 9. The CDR3 spans 13 residues. DNA for the CDR3: TGTGCCGGGGACGGACAGGGAGGTTCACCCCTCCACTTT. Translating it yields CAGDGQGGSPLHF.

The chain's CDR3 is CASSNPTGFSLHF. In nucleotides, the CDR3 is TGTGCCAGCAGCAACCCGACAGGGTTCTCCCTCCACTTT. The chain carries TRBV7-8 and TRBJ1-6; 7 bases are a match to TRBD1. This CDR3 is built from 13 residues. Trimming removed 5 bases from V and 14 bases from J; junction bases left unmatched: 9. Per germline, CDR1 SGHVS and CDR2 FQNEAQ.

J is TRBJ2-1 and V is TRBV12-5; 13 positions agree with TRBD2. The CDR3 spans 21 residues. CDR1 is LGHNT and CDR2 is FRNRAP in the germline V gene. V gave up 1 base and J gave up 4 bases; unmatched junction bases: 16. The CDR3 DNA reads TGTGCTAGTGGTTTGGCCCCACTAGCGGGAGGGCCAAAGCTTCTGTACAATGAGCAGTTCTTC. It specifies CASGLAPLAGGPKLLYNEQFF. Supplemented by reference TRBV12-5 and TRBJ2-1, the full variable domain reads DARVTQTPRHKVTEMGQEVTMRCQPILGHNTVFWYRQTMMQGLELLAYFRNRAPLDDSGMPKDRFSAEMPDATLATLKIQPSEPRDSAVYFCASGLAPLAGGPKLLYNEQFFGPGTRLTVL.

V is TRBV5-4 and J is TRBJ2-7, with no clear D. The V end was cut by 0 bases, the J end by 4 bases, with 8 bases between. CDR1 is SGHNT and CDR2 is YYREEE in the germline V gene (reference sequence). The length of the CDR3 is 13 residues. Written as DNA, the CDR3 is TGTGCCAGCAGCTTGGTCACCGCATACGAGCAGTACTTC. Encoded protein: CASSLVTAYEQYF.

This clone was found once. The gene calls are TRBV28 and TRBJ2-1, with 11 bases that match TRBD2. CDR3 length: 14 amino acids. Germline V gene lookup returns CDR1 MDHEN and CDR2 SYDVKM. V gave up 10 bases and J gave up 8 bases; unmatched junction bases: 10. CDR3 sequence (DNA): TGTGCCACCCGACCTAGCGGGAGGATCTATGAGCAGTTCTTC. Protein: CATRPSGRIYEQFF.

This sequence joins TRBV9 and TRBJ2-3, with TRBD2 matching 11 bases. The CDR3 sequence is 15 residues long. Looked up from germline, CDR1 is SGDLS and CDR2 is YYNGEE. The ends lost 3 bases at V and 3 bases at J; junction bases unmatched: 3. As DNA, the CDR3 is TGTGCCAGCAGCGGCGGGACTAGCGGTACAGATACGCAGTATTTT. Its translation: CASSGGTSGTDTQYF. The whole variable domain, remainder taken from reference TRBV9 and TRBJ2-3, is DSGVTQTPKHLITATGQRVTLRCSPRSGDLSVYWYQQSLDQGLQFLIQYYNGEERAKGNILERFSAQQFPDLHSELNLSSLELGDSALYFCASSGGTSGTDTQYFGPGTRLTVL.

This clone was seen once. The identical CDR3 is also encoded by other nucleotide sequences in the sample. This chain links TRBV29-1 with TRBJ2-7; D unclear. The germline V gene has CDR1 SQVTM and CDR2 ANQGSEA. The length of the CDR3 is 11 residues. V was clipped by 4 bases and J by 0 bases, with 4 bases between them. The CDR3 DNA is TGCAGCGTTGGGGCCTCCTACGAGCAGTACTTC. As protein: CSVGASYEQYF.

This chain links TRBV15 with TRBJ2-2; tentatively, D is TRBD1 (7 bases). CDR1 LNHNV and CDR2 YYDKDF come from the germline V gene (reference sequence). V was cut by 4 bases and J by 6 bases, with 12 bases left in between. The CDR3 length is 14 residues. CDR3 DNA: TGTGCCACCAGCACTGACAGGGAGGCCGGGGAGCTGTTTTTT. Its protein is CATSTDREAGELFF.

This chain connects TRBV4-3 to TRBJ2-5; maybe TRBD2 (5 bases). Germline V gene data show CDR1 as LGHNA and CDR2 as YSLEER. The CDR3 sequence is 17 residues long. V was cut by 4 bases and J by 5 bases, with 23 bases left in between. The CDR3 here is CASSPQAGLSVVETQYF. The CDR3 nucleotides read TGCGCCAGCAGCCCCCAGGCCGGACTGAGTGTTGTTGAGACCCAGTACTTC.

The rearrangement links TRBV28 to TRBJ2-7, with D possibly matching TRBD1 (6 bases). This CDR3 region has 14 residues. Per germline, CDR1 MDHEN and CDR2 SYDVKM. V was pared by 5 bases and J by 2 bases, with 13 bases between. This CDR3 is CASSTWTDTYEQYF. The CDR3 DNA reads as TGTGCCAGCAGTACCTGGACAGACACCTACGAGCAGTACTTC.

This rearrangement joins TRBV11-2 to TRBJ2-7; possible D gene TRBD1, 5 bases. With 1 base removed from V and 3 bases from J, the gap between germline ends came to 13 bases. The V gene's germline CDR1 is SGHAT and CDR2 FQNNGV. The CDR3 runs 15 residues. CDR3 in amino acids: CASSLGASTGYEQYF. The CDR3 DNA is TGTGCCAGCAGCTTAGGAGCTTCTACAGGCTACGAGCAGTACTTC.

This clone was recorded many times. The V and J genes are TRBV11-3 and TRBJ2-7, with D possibly matching TRBD2 (6 bases). The CDR3 extends over 11 amino acids. From germline, CDR1 is SGHNT and CDR2 YENEEA. V was trimmed by 8 bases and J by 6 bases, leaving 11 bases between them. The CDR3 nucleotides read TGTGCCAGCTGGGTGGGAGGCGAGCAGTACTTC. This encodes CASWVGGEQYF.

V is TRBV6-1 and J is TRBJ1-5; D gene ambiguous. This CDR3 spans 12 amino acids. The ends were cut back, 6 bases at V and 6 bases at J, with 9 bases in the middle. Germline V gene data show CDR1 as MNHNS and CDR2 as SASEGT. The CDR3 is CASSVDVQPQHF. In DNA form, the CDR3 reads TGTGCCAGCAGCGTCGACGTTCAGCCCCAGCATTTT.

This clone has just one count. The chain uses TRBV2 and TRBJ2-2; perhaps TRBD2 as D (7 bases). CDR3 length: 15 amino acids. The germline V and J ends were trimmed by 1 base and 6 bases, with 12 bases remaining between them. Germline V gene sequence: CDR1 SNHLY, CDR2 FYNNEI. CDR3 protein: CASSEEGGPPGELFF. CDR3 in DNA: TGTGCCAGCAGTGAAGAGGGGGGGCCTCCCGGGGAGCTGTTTTTT.

The chain recombines TRBV7-2 with TRBJ1-1; D is possibly TRBD1 (6 bases). The V gene's germline CDR1 is SGHTA and CDR2 FQGNSA. This CDR3 is built from 14 residues. With 5 bases removed from V and 8 bases from J, the gap between germline ends came to 18 bases. This CDR3 reads CASSLLGGALEAFF. CDR3 bases: TGTGCCAGCAGCCTACTCGGGGGGGCCCTCGAAGCTTTCTTT.

In the case of this clone: The junction departs from the called germline gene at one end, perhaps through a read error. J is TRBJ2-3 and V is TRBV7-2; possible D gene TRBD2, 5 bases. CDR3 length: 15 amino acids. Germline V gives CDR1 SGHTA, CDR2 FQGNSA. The CDR3 here is CASSFAAVSTDTQYF. CDR3 nucleotides: TGTGCCAGCAGCTTCGCAGCGGTTAGCACGGATACGCAGTATTTT.

The genes are TRBV28 and TRBJ1-1; 9 bases agree with TRBD1. V was clipped by 6 bases and J by 3 bases; unmatched bases: 5. Germline lookup yields CDR1 MDHEN and CDR2 SYDVKM. The CDR3 sequence is 14 residues long. Here the CDR3 reads CASREGQGDTEAFF. The CDR3 DNA sequence: TGTGCCAGCAGGGAGGGACAGGGTGACACTGAAGCTTTCTTT.

The rearrangement links TRBV6-1 to TRBJ1-1, with D unresolved. This CDR3 region has 15 residues. Germline V lookup: CDR1 MNHNS, CDR2 SASEGT. V was clipped by 1 base and J by 3 bases, with 12 bases between them. Here the CDR3 DNA reads TGTGCCAGCAGTGAAGGGGTGAGGTCCTACACTGAAGCTTTCTTT. As protein: CASSEGVRSYTEAFF.

The J gene is TRBJ1-2, the V gene TRBV25-1, with D perhaps matching TRBD1 (6 bases). V lost 7 bases and J lost 6, with 15 bases in between. Germline CDR1 MGHDK, CDR2 SYGVNS. The CDR3 contains 13 residues. The chain's CDR3 is CASTTGTYNGYTF. CDR3 coding DNA: TGTGCCAGCACCACCGGGACATATAATGGCTACACCTTC.